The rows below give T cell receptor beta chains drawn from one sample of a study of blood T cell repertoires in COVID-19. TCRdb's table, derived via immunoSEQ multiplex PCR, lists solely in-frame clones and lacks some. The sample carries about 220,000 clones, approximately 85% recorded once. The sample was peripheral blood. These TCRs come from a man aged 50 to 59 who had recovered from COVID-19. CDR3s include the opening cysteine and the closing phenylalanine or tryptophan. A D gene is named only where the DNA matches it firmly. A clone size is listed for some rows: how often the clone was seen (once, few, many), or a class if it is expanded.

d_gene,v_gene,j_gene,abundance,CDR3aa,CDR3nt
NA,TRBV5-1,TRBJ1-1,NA,CASSSQGGEAALAFF,TGCGCCAGCAGCTCCCAAGGAGGTGAGGCCGCCCTAGCTTTCTTT
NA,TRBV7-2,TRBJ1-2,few,CASSLGTANYGYTF,TGTGCCAGCAGCTTAGGGACAGCTAACTATGGCTACACCTTC
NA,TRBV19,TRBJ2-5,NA,CASSISGGKETQYF,TGTGCCAGTAGTATTTCCGGAGGGAAAGAGACCCAGTACTTC
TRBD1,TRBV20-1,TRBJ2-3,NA,CSASFGQGAKDTQYF,TGCAGTGCTAGTTTTGGACAGGGGGCGAAAGATACGCAGTATTTT
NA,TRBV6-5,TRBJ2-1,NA,CASSPPSVLDNEQFF,TGTGCCAGCAGCCCGCCGAGCGTCCTCGACAATGAGCAGTTCTTC
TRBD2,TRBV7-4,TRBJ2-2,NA,CASSLYVPAGEGELFF,TGTGCCAGCAGCTTATATGTCCCCGCGGGAGAGGGGGAGCTGTTTTTT
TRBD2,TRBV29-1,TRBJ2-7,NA,CSVVGGGYEQYF,TGCAGCGTTGTCGGGGGGGGATACGAGCAGTACTTC
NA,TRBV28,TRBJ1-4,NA,CASSPLGERLPNEKLFF,TGTGCCAGCAGTCCCCTAGGGGAAAGGCTGCCTAATGAAAAACTGTTTTTT
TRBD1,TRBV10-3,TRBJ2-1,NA,CAISAMGQGYNEQFF,TGTGCCATCAGCGCAATGGGACAGGGGTACAATGAGCAGTTCTTC
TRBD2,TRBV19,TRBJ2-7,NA,CASSPARTSGYSYEQYF,TGTGCCAGTAGCCCCGCCCGGACTAGCGGGTACTCCTACGAGCAGTACTTC
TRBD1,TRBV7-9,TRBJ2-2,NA,CASSLGTGERTGELFF,TGTGCCAGCAGCTTAGGGACAGGGGAAAGAACCGGGGAGCTGTTTTTT
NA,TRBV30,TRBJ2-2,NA,CAKRSPGELFF,TGTGCCAAGCGTTCCCCCGGGGAGCTGTTTTTT
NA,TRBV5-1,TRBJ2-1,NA,CASSWGVNNEQFF,TGCGCCAGCAGCTGGGGGGTGAACAATGAGCAGTTCTTC
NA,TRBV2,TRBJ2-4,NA,CASTREKNIQYF,TGTGCCAGCACTAGGGAGAAAAACATTCAGTACTTC
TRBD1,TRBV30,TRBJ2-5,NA,CAWGQGSKTQYF,TGTGCCTGGGGACAGGGTTCGAAGACCCAGTACTTC
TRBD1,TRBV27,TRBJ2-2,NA,CASSFSGTGVGELFF,TGTGCCAGCAGTTTTTCCGGGACAGGGGTCGGGGAGCTGTTTTTT
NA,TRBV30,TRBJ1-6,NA,CAWSVMRGPNSPLHF,TGTGCCTGGAGTGTAATGAGAGGCCCCAATTCACCCCTCCACTTT
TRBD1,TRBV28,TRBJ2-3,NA,CASSAPGQGTDTQYF,TGTGCCAGCAGTGCCCCGGGACAGGGGACAGATACGCAGTATTTT
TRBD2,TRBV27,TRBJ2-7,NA,CASSPLAGGGEQYF,TGTGCCAGCAGCCCGCTAGCGGGGGGCGGGGAGCAGTACTTC
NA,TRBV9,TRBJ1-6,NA,CASTGGLHNSPLHF,TGTGCCAGCACTGGGGGACTTCATAATTCACCCCTCCACTTT
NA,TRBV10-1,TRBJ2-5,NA,CASSEIKGEETQYF,TGCGCCAGCAGTGAAATTAAGGGAGAAGAGACCCAGTACTTC
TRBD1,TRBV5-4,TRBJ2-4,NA,CASSSAGTGNKNIQYF,TGTGCCAGCAGCTCTGCGGGGACAGGCAACAAAAACATTCAGTACTTC
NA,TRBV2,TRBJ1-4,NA,CASSETERVNEKLFF,TGTGCCAGCAGTGAAACAGAGAGGGTTAATGAAAAACTGTTTTTT
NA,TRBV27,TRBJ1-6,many,CASSWTVNNSPLHF,TGTGCCAGCAGCTGGACAGTGAATAATTCACCCCTCCACTTT
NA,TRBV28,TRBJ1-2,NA,CASRSSSLPTF,TGTGCCAGCAGGTCGAGTAGTTTACCCACCTTC
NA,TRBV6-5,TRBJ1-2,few,CASRRAFGGYTF,TGTGCCAGCAGGCGGGCATTTGGCGGCTACACCTTC
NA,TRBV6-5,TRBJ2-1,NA,CASSYSVLTRDEQFF,TGTGCCAGCAGTTACTCTGTTCTTACTCGGGATGAGCAGTTCTTC
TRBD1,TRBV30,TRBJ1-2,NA,CAWRAEGAGNYGYTF,TGTGCCTGGAGGGCCGAGGGGGCAGGCAACTATGGCTACACCTTC
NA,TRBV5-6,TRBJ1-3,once,CASSVGDTIYF,TGTGCCAGCAGTGTCGGTGACACCATATATTTT
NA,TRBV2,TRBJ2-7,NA,CASSEIRAYEQYF,TGTGCCAGCAGTGAGATTCGGGCCTACGAGCAGTACTTC
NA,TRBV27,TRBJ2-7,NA,CASSREGVSSYEQYF,TGTGCCAGCAGTAGAGAGGGAGTTTCCTCCTACGAGCAGTACTTC